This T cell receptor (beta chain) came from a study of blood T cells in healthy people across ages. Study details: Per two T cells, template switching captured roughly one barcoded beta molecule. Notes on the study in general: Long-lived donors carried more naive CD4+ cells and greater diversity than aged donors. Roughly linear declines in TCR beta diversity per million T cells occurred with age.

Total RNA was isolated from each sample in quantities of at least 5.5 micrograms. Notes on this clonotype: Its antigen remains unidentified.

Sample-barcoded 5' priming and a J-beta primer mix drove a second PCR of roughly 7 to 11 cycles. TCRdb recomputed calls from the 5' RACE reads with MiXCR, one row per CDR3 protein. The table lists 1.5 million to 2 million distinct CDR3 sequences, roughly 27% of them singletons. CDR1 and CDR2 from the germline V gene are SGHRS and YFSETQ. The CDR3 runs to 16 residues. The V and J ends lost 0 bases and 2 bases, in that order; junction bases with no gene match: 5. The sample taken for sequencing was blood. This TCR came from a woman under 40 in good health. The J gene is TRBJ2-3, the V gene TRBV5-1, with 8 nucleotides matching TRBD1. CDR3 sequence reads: CASSLDGQGNTDTQYF. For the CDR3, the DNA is TGCGCCAGCAGCTTGGATGGACAGGGAAACACAGATACGCAGTATTTT.